The next 19 T cell receptor beta chains were all read from a single sample in a study of shared clonotypes between healthy human individuals. Assay used: immunoSEQ multiplex PCR; TCRdb lists only in-frame clones, some missing. Here the sample spans about 640,000 clones, 55% to 75% being singletons. The sequencing sample was made of memory CD4+ T cells sorted from blood. Subset noted: CD45RA-negative fraction. These receptors all stem from a woman aged 30 to 39 in good health.

The chain couples TRBV5-1 to TRBJ2-5; 8 bases line up with TRBD2. Germline CDR1 reads SGHRS; CDR2 reads YFSETQ. J gave up 1 base and V 0 bases, and 8 bases lay outside the gene matches. The CDR3 sequence is 17 residues long. The CDR3, as DNA: TGCGCCAGCAGCTTGGGAGTTCTAGCGGGCGCCCAAGAGACCCAGTACTTC. Translating it yields CASSLGVLAGAQETQYF.

This sequence joins TRBV2 and TRBJ2-7; 7 positions match TRBD1. V lost 6 bases and J lost 2; bases outside the gene matches: 7. This CDR3 has 14 amino acids. Looked up from germline, CDR1 is SNHLY and CDR2 is FYNNEI. Written as DNA, the CDR3 is TGTGCCAGCAGGGGGACAGCCGATCCCTACGAGCAGTACTTC. This translates into CASRGTADPYEQYF.

V is TRBV7-2 and J is TRBJ2-7; 10 bases match TRBD2. J lost 3 bases, V lost 2 bases, and 1 base had no gene match. Germline V lookup: CDR1 SGHTA, CDR2 FQGNSA. The CDR3 totals 14 residues. The CDR3 spells CASSLTSGVYEQYF. The CDR3 bases are TGTGCCAGCAGCTTAACTAGCGGGGTCTACGAGCAGTACTTC.

The gene calls are TRBV25-1 and TRBJ2-3, with D possibly TRBD2 on 6 matching bases. This CDR3 spans 12 amino acids. V was shortened by 6 bases and J by 10 bases, with 14 bases between the two germline ends. The V gene's germline CDR1 is MGHDK and CDR2 SYGVNS. In DNA form, the CDR3 reads TGTGCCAGCAGAGACCTGGGGGGTGCGCAGTATTTT. Amino acid sequence: CASRDLGGAQYF.

The chain combines TRBV4-1 with TRBJ2-1, with 11 nucleotides matching TRBD2. The germline gives CDR1 MGHRA, CDR2 YSYEKL. V was pared by 4 bases and J by 6 bases, with 8 bases of the junction left unmatched. The CDR3 runs to 16 residues. The CDR3 DNA follows: TGCGCCAGCAGCCGAACCGGGACTAGCGGCTCCAATGAGCAGTTCTTC. It is translated as CASSRTGTSGSNEQFF.

This clone has only one observation. The chain has TRBV11-2 and TRBJ2-2; 9 bases align to TRBD2. This CDR3 is built from 19 residues. Germline V gives CDR1 SGHAT, CDR2 FQNNGV. The trim removed 3 bases at V and 2 bases at J, leaving 13 bases unmatched. The CDR3 DNA reads as TGTGCCAGCAGCTTCACAGGAGGTAGCGGGAGTATAAACACCGGGGAGCTGTTTTTT. This codes for CASSFTGGSGSINTGELFF. The variable domain in full, with the rest retrieved from reference TRBV11-2 and TRBJ2-2, is EAGVAQSPRYKIIEKRQSVAFWCNPISGHATLYWYQQILGQGPKLLIQFQNNGVVDDSQLPKDRFSAERLKGVDSTLKIQPAKLEDSAVYLCASSFTGGSGSINTGELFFGEGSRLTVL.

This clone was seen a single time. V usage is TRBV27 and J usage is TRBJ1-2; 10 bases match TRBD1. V was clipped by 5 bases and J by 2 bases; unmatched bases: 5. The CDR3 loop spans 15 amino acids. CDR1 is MNHEY and CDR2 is SMNVEV in the germline V gene (reference sequence). In DNA form, the CDR3 reads TGTGCCAGCAGTCCGACAGGGGGCCCCAACTATGGCTACACCTTC. Translated, it gives CASSPTGGPNYGYTF.

The chain joins TRBV7-9 to TRBJ2-3; no firm D call. CDR3 length: 14 residues. The V end lost 1 base, the J end lost 4 bases, and 9 bases lay between the germline ends. Germline V gene data show CDR1 as SEHNR and CDR2 as FQNEAQ (reference sequence). CDR3 sequence reads: CASSLGVVSDTQYF. As DNA, the CDR3 is TGTGCCAGCAGCTTAGGAGTGGTTTCAGATACGCAGTATTTT.

This chain's CDR3 is CASSHGVLAGAPRSSYEQYF. CDR3 DNA: TGTGCCAGCAGCCACGGAGTACTAGCGGGAGCCCCCAGGAGCTCCTACGAGCAGTACTTC. This chain joins TRBV14 and TRBJ2-7; the match to TRBD2 covers 11 bases. Germline V CDR1 and CDR2: SGHDN, FVKESK. This CDR3 contains 20 residues. The V segment lost 3 bases and the J segment 0 bases; nucleotides outside the gene matches: 16. Variable domain in full (rest from reference TRBV14 and TRBJ2-7): EAGVTQFPSHSVIEKGQTVTLRCDPISGHDNLYWYRRVMGKEIKFLLHFVKESKQDESGMPNNRFLAERTGGTYSTLKVQPAELEDSGVYFCASSHGVLAGAPRSSYEQYFGPGTRLTVT.

V usage is TRBV19 and J usage is TRBJ2-1; TRBD2 matches at 8 bases. Per germline, CDR1 LNHDA and CDR2 SQIVND (reference sequence). CDR3 size: 19 residues. Unmatched junction bases numbered 11, after V lost 1 base and J lost 0 bases. The CDR3 coding sequence is TGTGCCAGTAGTATAGTCAGAGCGGGAGTCTCGAGCTCCTACAATGAGCAGTTCTTC. Protein sequence: CASSIVRAGVSSSYNEQFF.

The rearrangement uses TRBV6-1 and TRBJ1-2, with D uncertain. CDR3 length: 11 residues. CDR1 and CDR2 (germline): MNHNS, SASEGT. V was clipped by 10 bases and J by 4 bases, with 10 bases between them. The CDR3 coding sequence is TGTGCCACCCAAGTGGTCTATGGCTACACCTTC. This codes for CATQVVYGYTF.

The CDR3 spells CASSESGNFYEQYF. CDR3 nucleotide sequence: TGTGCCAGCAGTGAATCAGGTAACTTTTACGAGCAGTACTTC. The V gene is TRBV6-1, the J gene TRBJ2-7; no clear D. Germline CDR1 and CDR2: MNHNS and SASEGT. Trimming cost V 2 bases and J 4 bases, with 12 bases left between them. CDR3 size: 14 residues.

The rearrangement joins TRBV28 to TRBJ2-7, with unresolved D. CDR1 and CDR2 from the germline V gene are MDHEN and SYDVKM. The germline V and J ends were trimmed by 9 bases and 4 bases, with 13 bases remaining between them. The CDR3 extends over 12 amino acids. The DNA of the CDR3 is TGTGCCAGTTCCCAGTACGGTTACGAGCAGTACTTC. It specifies CASSQYGYEQYF. Supplemented by reference TRBV28 and TRBJ2-7, the full variable domain reads DVKVTQSSRYLVKRTGEKVFLECVQDMDHENMFWYRQDPGLGLRLIYFSYDVKMKEKGDIPEGYSVSREKKERFSLILESASTNQTSMYLCASSQYGYEQYFGPGTRLTVT.

V and J are TRBV25-1 and TRBJ1-5; D ambiguous. Germline V lookup: CDR1 MGHDK, CDR2 SYGVNS. The CDR3 length is 12 residues. The V end lost 2 bases, the J end lost 7 bases, and 6 bases lay between the germline ends. The CDR3, as DNA: TGTGCCAGCAGTGAAGGGCAACAGCCCCAGCATTTT. Amino acid sequence: CASSEGQQPQHF.

The chain recombines TRBV28 with TRBJ1-2, with D tentatively TRBD1 (5 bases). In germline, CDR1 is MDHEN, CDR2 SYDVKM. The CDR3 is 16 amino acids. V was cut by 3 bases and J by 4 bases, with 18 bases left in between. The CDR3 DNA reads TGTGCCAGCAGTTTGAGACAGTTCGTTTACGGCTATGGCTACACCTTC. Translated: CASSLRQFVYGYGYTF.

The rearrangement joins TRBV2 to TRBJ2-7; 8 bases are shared with TRBD1. Germline CDR1 and CDR2: SNHLY and FYNNEI. This CDR3 is built from 15 residues. J lost 3 bases, V lost 2 bases, and 6 bases had no gene match. The CDR3 protein is CASSEWQGAGYEQYF. DNA of the CDR3: TGTGCCAGCAGTGAATGGCAGGGGGCTGGCTACGAGCAGTACTTC.

This clone was recorded at least ten times. Here the CDR3 DNA reads TGTGCCAGCAGCTCTGCCGGGACAGGGGCCTCCGGGGACACCTTC. It yields the protein CASSSAGTGASGDTF. V usage is TRBV7-8 and J usage is TRBJ1-2; TRBD1 matches at 10 bases. CDR1 is SGHVS, CDR2 FQNEAQ, per germline. V trimming: 4 bases; J trimming: 12 bases; junction bases outside the gene matches: 14. This CDR3 contains 15 residues.

The genes are TRBV2 and TRBJ2-2; D may correspond to TRBD1 or TRBD2 (6 bases each). V was clipped by 6 bases and J by 3 bases, with 14 bases between them. The CDR3 is 15 amino acids. Germline-derived CDR1 and CDR2 are SNHLY and FYNNEI. CDR3 bases: TGTGCCAGCAGGCGGGACATATTTTACACCGGGGAGCTGTTTTTT. Amino acid sequence: CASRRDIFYTGELFF.

This chain uses TRBV19 with TRBJ2-3, with D unresolved. Germline assignment: CDR1 LNHDA and CDR2 SQIVND (reference sequence). Trimming stripped 5 bases from V and 0 bases from J, with 12 bases between. The CDR3 spans 15 residues. In nucleotides, the CDR3 is TGTGCCAGTAGTCAAGATACTTCTAGCACAGATACGCAGTATTTT. It codes for CASSQDTSSTDTQYF.